The sequence of this TCR beta chain was determined in a study of blood T cell repertoires in COVID-19. Across the study: Acute and convalescent COVID-19 specimens originated in the United States, Italy and Spain. T cells, B-cell-depleted T cells, or PBMCs provided the cDNA or gDNA that served as material.

With 5 bases clipped from V and 7 bases from J, the junction kept 8 bases outside the gene matches. CDR3 length: 15 residues. From germline, CDR1 is SGHRS and CDR2 YFSETQ. Original processing notes: Estimates of nucleated cell counts were drawn from the amplification of reference gene primers. Sequencing used immunoSEQ multiplex PCR; TCRdb keeps in-frame clones, though not all of them. The V and J calls and clone size are taken from that table; D and trimming were inferred from the DNA. The sample yields over 85,000 clones, about 87% seen once. The TCR was taken from a human donor in a cohort sampled during active COVID-19. The sequenced sample consisted of peripheral blood. The V gene is TRBV5-1, the J gene TRBJ1-3, with 11 bases matching TRBD1. This chain's CDR3 is CASSPDRGPGNTIYF. DNA of the CDR3: TGCGCCAGCAGTCCGGACAGGGGGCCGGGGAACACCATATATTTT.